This record covers a single T cell receptor beta chain. The target antigen is unknown. The CDR3 runs 18 residues. V lost 1 base and J lost 3; bases outside the gene matches: 6. The germline V gene has CDR1 LNHDA and CDR2 SQIVND (reference sequence). These data are taken from a study of shared clonotypes between healthy human individuals. Study details: With ages of 18 to 49, the donors were a couple of women and a few men. Study results and caveats: Researchers sampled blood only, noting tissue repertoires likely differ. For naive CD4 cells, approximately 4.7% of clonotypes were shared across a handful of donors.

Produced via immunoSEQ multiplex PCR; TCRdb's table is partial and in-frame only. The table shows 650,000 to 750,000 clones, with approximately 75% occurring only once. The receptor's source is a woman in her 30s in good health. What was sequenced was memory CD4+ T cells sorted from blood. Subset noted: CD45RA-negative fraction. This chain joins TRBV19 and TRBJ2-2, with 12 bases matching TRBD2. The CDR3 DNA sequence: TGTGCCAGTAGTATAGGACTAGCGGGAGTCGAAGACACCGGGGAGCTGTTTTTT. It codes for CASSIGLAGVEDTGELFF. Variable domain in full (rest from reference TRBV19 and TRBJ2-2): DGGITQSPKYLFRKEGQNVTLSCEQNLNHDAMYWYRQDPGQGLRLIYYSQIVNDFQKGDIAEGYSVSREKKESFPLTVTSAQKNPTAFYLCASSIGLAGVEDTGELFFGEGSRLTVL.